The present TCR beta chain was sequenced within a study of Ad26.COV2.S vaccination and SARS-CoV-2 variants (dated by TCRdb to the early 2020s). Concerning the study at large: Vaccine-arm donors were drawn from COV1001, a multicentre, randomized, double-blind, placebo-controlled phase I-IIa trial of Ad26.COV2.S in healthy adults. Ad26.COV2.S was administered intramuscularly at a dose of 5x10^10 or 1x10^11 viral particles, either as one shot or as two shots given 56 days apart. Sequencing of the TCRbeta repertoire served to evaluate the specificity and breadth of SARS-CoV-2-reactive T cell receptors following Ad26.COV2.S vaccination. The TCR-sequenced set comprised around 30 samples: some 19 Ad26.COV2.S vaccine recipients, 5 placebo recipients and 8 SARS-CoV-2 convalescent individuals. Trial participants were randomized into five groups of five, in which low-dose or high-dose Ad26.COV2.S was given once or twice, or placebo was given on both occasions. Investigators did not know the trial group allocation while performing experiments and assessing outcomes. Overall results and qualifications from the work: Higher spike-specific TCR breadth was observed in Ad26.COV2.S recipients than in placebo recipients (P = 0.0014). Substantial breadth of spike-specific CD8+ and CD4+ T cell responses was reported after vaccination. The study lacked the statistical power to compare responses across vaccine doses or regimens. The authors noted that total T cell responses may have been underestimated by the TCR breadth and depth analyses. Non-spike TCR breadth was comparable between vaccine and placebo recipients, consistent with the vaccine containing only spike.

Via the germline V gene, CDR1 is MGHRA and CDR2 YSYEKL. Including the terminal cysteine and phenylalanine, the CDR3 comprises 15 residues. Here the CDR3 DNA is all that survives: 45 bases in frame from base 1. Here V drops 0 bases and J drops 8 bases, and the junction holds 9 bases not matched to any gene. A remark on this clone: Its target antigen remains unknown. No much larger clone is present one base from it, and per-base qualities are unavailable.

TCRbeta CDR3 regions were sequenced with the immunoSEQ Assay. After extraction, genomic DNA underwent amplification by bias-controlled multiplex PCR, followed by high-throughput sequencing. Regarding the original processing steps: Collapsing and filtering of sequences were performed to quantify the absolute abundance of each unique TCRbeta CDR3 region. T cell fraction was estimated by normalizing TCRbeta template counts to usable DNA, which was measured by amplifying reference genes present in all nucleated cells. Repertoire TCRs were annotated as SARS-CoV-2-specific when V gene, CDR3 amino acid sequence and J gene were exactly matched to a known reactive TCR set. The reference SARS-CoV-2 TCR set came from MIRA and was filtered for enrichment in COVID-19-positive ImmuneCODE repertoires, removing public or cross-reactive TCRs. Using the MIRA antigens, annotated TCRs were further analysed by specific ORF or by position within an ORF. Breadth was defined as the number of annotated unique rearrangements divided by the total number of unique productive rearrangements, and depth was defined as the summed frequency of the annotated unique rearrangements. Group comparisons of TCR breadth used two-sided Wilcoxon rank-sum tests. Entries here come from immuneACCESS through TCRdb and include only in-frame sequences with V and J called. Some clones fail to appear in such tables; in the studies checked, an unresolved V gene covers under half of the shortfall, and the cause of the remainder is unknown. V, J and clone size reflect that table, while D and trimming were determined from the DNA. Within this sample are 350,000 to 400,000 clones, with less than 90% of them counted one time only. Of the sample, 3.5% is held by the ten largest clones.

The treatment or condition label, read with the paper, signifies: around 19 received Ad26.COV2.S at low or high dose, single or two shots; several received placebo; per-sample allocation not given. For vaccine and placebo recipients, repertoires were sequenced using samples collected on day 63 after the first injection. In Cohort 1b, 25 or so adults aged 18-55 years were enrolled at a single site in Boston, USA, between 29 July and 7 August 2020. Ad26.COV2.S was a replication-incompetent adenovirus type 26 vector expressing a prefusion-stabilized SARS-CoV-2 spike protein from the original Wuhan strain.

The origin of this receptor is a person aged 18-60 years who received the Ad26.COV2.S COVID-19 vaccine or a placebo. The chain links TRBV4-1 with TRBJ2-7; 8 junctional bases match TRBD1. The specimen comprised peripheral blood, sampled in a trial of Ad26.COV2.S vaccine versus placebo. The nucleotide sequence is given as TGCGCCAGCAGCCAAGAGGGGAGACAGGGGCTGCAGCAGTACTTC. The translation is CASSQEGRQGLQQYF.